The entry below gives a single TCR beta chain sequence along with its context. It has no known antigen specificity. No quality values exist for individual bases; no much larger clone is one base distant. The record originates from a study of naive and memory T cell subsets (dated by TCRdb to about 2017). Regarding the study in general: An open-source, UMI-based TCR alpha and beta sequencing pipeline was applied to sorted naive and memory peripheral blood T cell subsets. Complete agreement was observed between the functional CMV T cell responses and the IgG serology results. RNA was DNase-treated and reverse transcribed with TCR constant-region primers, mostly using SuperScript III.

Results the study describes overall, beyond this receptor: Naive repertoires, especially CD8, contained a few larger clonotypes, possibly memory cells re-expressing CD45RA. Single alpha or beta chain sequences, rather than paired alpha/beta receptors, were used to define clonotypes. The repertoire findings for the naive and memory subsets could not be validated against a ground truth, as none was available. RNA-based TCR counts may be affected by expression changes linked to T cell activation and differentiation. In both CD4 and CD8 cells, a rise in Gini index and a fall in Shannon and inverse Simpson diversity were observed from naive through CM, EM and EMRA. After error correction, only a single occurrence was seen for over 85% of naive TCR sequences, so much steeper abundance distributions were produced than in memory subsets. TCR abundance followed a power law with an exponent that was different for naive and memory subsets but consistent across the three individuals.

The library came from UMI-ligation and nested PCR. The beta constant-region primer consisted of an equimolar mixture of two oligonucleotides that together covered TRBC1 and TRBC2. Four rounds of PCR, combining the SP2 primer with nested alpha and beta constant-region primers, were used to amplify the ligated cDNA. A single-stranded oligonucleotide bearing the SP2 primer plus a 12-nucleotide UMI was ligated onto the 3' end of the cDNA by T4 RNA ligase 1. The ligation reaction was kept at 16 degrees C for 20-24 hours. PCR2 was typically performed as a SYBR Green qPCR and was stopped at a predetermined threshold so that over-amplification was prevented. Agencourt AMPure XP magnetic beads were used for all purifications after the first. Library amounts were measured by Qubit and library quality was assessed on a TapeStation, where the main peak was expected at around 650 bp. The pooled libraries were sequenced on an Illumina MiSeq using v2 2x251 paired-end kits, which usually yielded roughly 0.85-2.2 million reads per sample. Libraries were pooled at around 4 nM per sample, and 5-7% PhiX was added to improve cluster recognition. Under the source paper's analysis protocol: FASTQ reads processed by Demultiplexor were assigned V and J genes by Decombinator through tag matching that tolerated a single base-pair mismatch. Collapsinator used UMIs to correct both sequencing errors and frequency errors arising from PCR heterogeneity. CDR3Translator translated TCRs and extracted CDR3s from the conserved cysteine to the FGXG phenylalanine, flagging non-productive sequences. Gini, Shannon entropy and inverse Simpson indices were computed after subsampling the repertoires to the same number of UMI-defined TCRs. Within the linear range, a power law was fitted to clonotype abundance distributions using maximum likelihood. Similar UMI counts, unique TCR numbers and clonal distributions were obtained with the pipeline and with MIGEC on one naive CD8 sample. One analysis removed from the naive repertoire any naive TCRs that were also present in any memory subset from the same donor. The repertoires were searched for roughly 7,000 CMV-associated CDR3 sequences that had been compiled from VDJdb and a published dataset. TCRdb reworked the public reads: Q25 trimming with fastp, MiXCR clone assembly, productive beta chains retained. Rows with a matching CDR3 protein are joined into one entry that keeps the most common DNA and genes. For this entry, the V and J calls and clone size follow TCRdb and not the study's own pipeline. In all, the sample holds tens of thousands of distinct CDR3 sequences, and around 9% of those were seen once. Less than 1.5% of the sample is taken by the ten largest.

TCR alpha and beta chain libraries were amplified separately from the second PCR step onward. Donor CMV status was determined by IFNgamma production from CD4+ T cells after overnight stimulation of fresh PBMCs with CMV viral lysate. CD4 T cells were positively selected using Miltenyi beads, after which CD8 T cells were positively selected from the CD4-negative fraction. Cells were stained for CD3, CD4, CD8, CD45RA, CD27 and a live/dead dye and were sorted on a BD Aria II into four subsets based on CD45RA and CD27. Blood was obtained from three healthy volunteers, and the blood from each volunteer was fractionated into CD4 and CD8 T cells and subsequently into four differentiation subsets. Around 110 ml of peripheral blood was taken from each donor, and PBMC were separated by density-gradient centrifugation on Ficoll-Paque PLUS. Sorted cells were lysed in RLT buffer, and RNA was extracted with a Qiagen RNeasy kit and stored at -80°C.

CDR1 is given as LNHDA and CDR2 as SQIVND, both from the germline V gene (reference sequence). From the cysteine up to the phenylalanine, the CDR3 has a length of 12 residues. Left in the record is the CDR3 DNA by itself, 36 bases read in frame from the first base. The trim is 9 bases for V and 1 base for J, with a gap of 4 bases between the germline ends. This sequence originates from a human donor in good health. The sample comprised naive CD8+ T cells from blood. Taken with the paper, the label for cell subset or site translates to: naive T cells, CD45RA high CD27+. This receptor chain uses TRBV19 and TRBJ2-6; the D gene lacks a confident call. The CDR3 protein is CASTSGANVLTF. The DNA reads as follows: TGTGCCAGCACTTCTGGGGCCAACGTCCTGACTTTC.